The 9 T cell receptor beta chains given below trace back to one sample, sequenced in a study of T cells after posttransplantation cyclophosphamide. Measured with immunoSEQ multiplex PCR; TCRdb has only the in-frame clones, and not every one. The profile shows roughly 8,500 clones, roughly nine tenths of them singletons. The specimen was memory CD4+ T cells sorted from PBMCs. These receptors all come from a woman aged 55-69 years in good health, CMV-negative, and a related stem cell transplant donor.

The table lists this clone with a count of one. In nucleotides, the CDR3 is TGCGCCAGCAGCTTGGAAGTGTCGACAGGGACACTCAGCTACGAGCAGTACTTC. Its protein is CASSLEVSTGTLSYEQYF. V is TRBV5-1 and J is TRBJ2-7; TRBD1 aligns across 7 bases. The ends lost 0 bases at V and 3 bases at J; junction bases unmatched: 15. There are 18 residues in the CDR3. Germline V CDR1 and CDR2: SGHRS, YFSETQ.

The J gene is TRBJ2-3, the V gene TRBV11-1; 7 positions match TRBD1. Germline assignment: CDR1 SGHAT and CDR2 FQDESV (reference sequence). The CDR3 has 19 residues. V lost 2 bases and J lost 0; bases outside the gene matches: 14. In DNA, the CDR3 is TGTGCCAGCAGCTTACGGAACTCTCGACAGGGCCTAAGCACAGATACGCAGTATTTT. This codes for CASSLRNSRQGLSTDTQYF. Drawing the rest from reference TRBV11-1 and TRBJ2-3, the complete variable domain is EAEVAQSPRYKITEKSQAVAFWCDPISGHATLYWYRQILGQGPELLVQFQDESVVDDSQLPKDRFSAERLKGVDSTLKIQPAELGDSAMYLCASSLRNSRQGLSTDTQYFGPGTRLTVL.

In the case of this clone: Compared with germline, one end of the junction differs, possibly owing to a read error. This rearrangement joins TRBV7-7 to TRBJ2-3, with D possibly TRBD2 on 5 matching bases. The germline V gene has CDR1 SSHAT and CDR2 FNYEAQ (reference sequence). The CDR3 extends over 17 amino acids. The DNA for the CDR3 is TGTGCTAGCAGCCCAGGCTGGAGCGGTTATAGCACAGATACGCAGTATTTT. It codes for CASSPGWSGYSTDTQYF.

V gene TRBV11-1 combines with J gene TRBJ2-2; D possibly corresponds to TRBD1 (5 bases). This CDR3 has 14 amino acids. The ends were cut back, 0 bases at V and 4 bases at J, with 6 bases in the middle. Per germline, CDR1 SGHAT and CDR2 FQDESV (reference sequence). CDR3 nucleotides: TGTGCCAGCAGCTTAGCTACAGGCACCGGGGAGCTGTTTTTT. Amino acid sequence: CASSLATGTGELFF.

This chain links TRBV19 with TRBJ1-5, with TRBD1 identical over 7 bases. V lost 4 bases to trimming and J lost 2 bases; unmatched junction nucleotides: 2. The CDR3 runs to 14 residues. Germline CDR1 is LNHDA and CDR2 is SQIVND (reference sequence). The CDR3 DNA reads TGTGCCAGTAGTACAACAGGGGGCAATCAGCCCCAGCATTTT. It yields the protein CASSTTGGNQPQHF.

The table lists this clone with a count of one. This sequence joins TRBV19 and TRBJ2-4; tentatively, D is TRBD1 (7 bases). This CDR3 comprises 13 residues. CDR1 is LNHDA and CDR2 is SQIVND in the germline V gene (reference sequence). The ends were cut back, 4 bases at V and 6 bases at J, with 10 bases in the middle. Here the CDR3 reads CASSNQGGNIQYF. CDR3 DNA sequence: TGTGCCAGTAGTAACCAGGGGGGAAACATTCAGTACTTC.

The table lists this clone with a few counts. The chain is built from TRBV6-5 and TRBJ1-3, with D possibly TRBD1 on 5 matching bases. CDR3 length equals 16 residues. In germline, CDR1 is MNHEY, CDR2 SVGAGI. The ends were cut back, 0 bases at V and 0 bases at J, with 9 bases in the middle. CDR3 in amino acids: CASSYSRTSSGNTIYF. CDR3 DNA: TGTGCCAGCAGTTACTCACGGACAAGCTCTGGAAACACCATATATTTT.

The chain recombines TRBV18 with TRBJ2-3; D gene ambiguous. The V end was cut by 2 bases, the J end by 2 bases, with 14 bases between. CDR3 length: 16 amino acids. The germline V gene encodes CDR1 KGHSH and CDR2 LQKENI. The CDR3 nucleotides read TGTGCCAGCTCACCAATGTTTGCCGCTACCACAGATACGCAGTATTTT. Translated: CASSPMFAATTDTQYF.

This chain uses TRBV2 with TRBJ1-2, with D possibly matching TRBD1 (6 bases). The CDR3 runs to 15 residues. The V end lost 2 bases, the J end lost 4 bases, and 14 bases lay between the germline ends. Per the germline V gene, CDR1 is SNHLY and CDR2 is FYNNEI. The chain's CDR3 is CASSESGGRVYGYTF. CDR3 bases: TGTGCCAGCAGTGAAAGCGGGGGGCGGGTCTATGGCTACACCTTC.